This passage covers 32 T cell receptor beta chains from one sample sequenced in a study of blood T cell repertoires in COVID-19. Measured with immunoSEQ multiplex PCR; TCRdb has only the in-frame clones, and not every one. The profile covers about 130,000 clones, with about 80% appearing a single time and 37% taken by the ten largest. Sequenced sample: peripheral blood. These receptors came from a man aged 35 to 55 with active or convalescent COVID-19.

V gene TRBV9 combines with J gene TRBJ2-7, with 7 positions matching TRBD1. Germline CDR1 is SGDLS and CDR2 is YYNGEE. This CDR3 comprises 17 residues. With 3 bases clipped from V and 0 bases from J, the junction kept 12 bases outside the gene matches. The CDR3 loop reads CASSEGASSFSSYEQYF. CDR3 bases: TGTGCCAGCAGCGAGGGGGCGAGTAGTTTTAGCTCCTACGAGCAGTACTTC. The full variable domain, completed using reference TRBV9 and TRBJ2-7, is DSGVTQTPKHLITATGQRVTLRCSPRSGDLSVYWYQQSLDQGLQFLIQYYNGEERAKGNILERFSAQQFPDLHSELNLSSLELGDSALYFCASSEGASSFSSYEQYFGPGTRLTVT.

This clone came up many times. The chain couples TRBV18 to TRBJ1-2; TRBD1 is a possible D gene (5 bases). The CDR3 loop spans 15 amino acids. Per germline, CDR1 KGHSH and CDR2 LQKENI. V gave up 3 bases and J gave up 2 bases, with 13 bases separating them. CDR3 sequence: CASSPTMEGNYGYTF. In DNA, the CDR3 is TGTGCCAGCTCACCCACCATGGAGGGGAACTATGGCTACACCTTC. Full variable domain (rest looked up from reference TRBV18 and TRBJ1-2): NAGVMQNPRHLVRRRGQEARLRCSPMKGHSHVYWYRQLPEEGLKFMVYLQKENIIDESGMPKERFSAEFPKEGPSILRIQQVVRGDSAAYFCASSPTMEGNYGYTFGSGTRLTVV.

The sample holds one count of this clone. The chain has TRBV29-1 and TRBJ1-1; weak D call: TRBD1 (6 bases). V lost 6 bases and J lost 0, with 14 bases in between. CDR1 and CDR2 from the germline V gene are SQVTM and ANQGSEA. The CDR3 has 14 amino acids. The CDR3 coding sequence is TGCAGCGTAGTCCAAGACAGGATGAACACTGAAGCTTTCTTT. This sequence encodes CSVVQDRMNTEAFF.

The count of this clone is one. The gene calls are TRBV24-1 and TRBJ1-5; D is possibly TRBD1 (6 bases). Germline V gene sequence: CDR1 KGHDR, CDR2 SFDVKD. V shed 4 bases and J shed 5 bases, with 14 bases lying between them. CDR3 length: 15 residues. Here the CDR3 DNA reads TGTGCCACCAGTGACTCCGGGACATTCTATCAGCCCCAGCATTTT. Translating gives CATSDSGTFYQPQHF.

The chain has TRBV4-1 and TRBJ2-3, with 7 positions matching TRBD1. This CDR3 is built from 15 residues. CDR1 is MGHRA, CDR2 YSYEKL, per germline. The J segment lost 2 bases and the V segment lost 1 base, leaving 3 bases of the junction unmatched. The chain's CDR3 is CASSQAGQTTDTQYF. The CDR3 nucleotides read TGCGCCAGCAGCCAAGCGGGACAGACCACAGATACGCAGTATTTT.

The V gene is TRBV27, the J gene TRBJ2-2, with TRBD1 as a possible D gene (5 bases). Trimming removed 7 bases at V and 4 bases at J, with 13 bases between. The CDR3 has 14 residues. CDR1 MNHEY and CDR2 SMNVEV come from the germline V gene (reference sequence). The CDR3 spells CASTRFDSTGELFF. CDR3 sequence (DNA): TGTGCCAGCACCCGATTTGACAGCACCGGGGAGCTGTTTTTT.

The CDR3 nucleotides read TGTGCCAGCAGTTGGGACAGGGAGGTTCGTTCACCCCTCCACTTT. It is translated as CASSWDREVRSPLHF. The chain employs TRBV6-5 and TRBJ1-6; 9 bases match TRBD1. V shed 4 bases, J shed 9 bases, and the junction held 7 bases outside the gene matches. This CDR3 contains 15 residues. Per the germline V gene, CDR1 is MNHEY and CDR2 is SVGAGI.

In nucleotides, the CDR3 is TGTGCCAGCAGTACCGGGACAGCGAACACTGAAGCTTTCTTT. This gives the protein CASSTGTANTEAFF. The gene calls are TRBV27 and TRBJ1-1, with 7 bases lining up with TRBD1. Germline lookup yields CDR1 MNHEY and CDR2 SMNVEV (reference sequence). After removal of 5 bases from V and 1 base from J, the junction contained 4 bases not matched to a gene. There are 14 residues in the CDR3.

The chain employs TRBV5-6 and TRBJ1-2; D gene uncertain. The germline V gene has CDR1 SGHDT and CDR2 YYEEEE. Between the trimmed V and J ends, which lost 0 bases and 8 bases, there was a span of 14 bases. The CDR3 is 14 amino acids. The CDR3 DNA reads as TGTGCCAGCAGCTTGGCACAGCCAAACTTCGGCTACACCTTC. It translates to CASSLAQPNFGYTF.

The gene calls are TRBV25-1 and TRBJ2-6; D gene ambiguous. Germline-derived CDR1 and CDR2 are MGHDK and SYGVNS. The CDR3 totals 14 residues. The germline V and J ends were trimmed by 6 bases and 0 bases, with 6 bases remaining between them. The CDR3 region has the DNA TGTGCCAGCAGAAAGAGCTCTGGGGCCAACGTCCTGACTTTC. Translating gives CASRKSSGANVLTF.

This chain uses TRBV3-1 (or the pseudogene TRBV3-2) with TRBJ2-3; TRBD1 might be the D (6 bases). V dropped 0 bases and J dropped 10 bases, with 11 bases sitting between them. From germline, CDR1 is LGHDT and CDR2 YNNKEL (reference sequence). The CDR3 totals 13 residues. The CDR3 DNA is TGTGCCAGCAGCCAAGAGACAGGTTGGCCGCAGTATTTT. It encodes CASSQETGWPQYF.

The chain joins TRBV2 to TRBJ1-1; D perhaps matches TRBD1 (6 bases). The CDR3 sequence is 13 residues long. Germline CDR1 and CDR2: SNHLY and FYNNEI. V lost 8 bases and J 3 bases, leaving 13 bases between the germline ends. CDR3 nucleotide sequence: TGTGCCAGCCGACCACAGGGATACACTGAAGCTTTCTTT. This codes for CASRPQGYTEAFF.

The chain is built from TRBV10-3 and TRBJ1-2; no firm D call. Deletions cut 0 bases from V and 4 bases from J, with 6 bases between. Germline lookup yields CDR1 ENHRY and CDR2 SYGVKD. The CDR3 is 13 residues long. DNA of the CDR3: TGTGCCATCAGTGAGTCGTCAGGCTATGGCTACACCTTC. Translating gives CAISESSGYGYTF.

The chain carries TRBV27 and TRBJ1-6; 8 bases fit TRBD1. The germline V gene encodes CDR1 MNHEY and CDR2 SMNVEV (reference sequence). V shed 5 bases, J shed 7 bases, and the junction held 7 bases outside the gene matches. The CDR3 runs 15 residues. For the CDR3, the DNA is TGTGCCAGCAGTCCCCTTGACAGGGGAAATTCACCCCTCCACTTT. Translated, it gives CASSPLDRGNSPLHF.

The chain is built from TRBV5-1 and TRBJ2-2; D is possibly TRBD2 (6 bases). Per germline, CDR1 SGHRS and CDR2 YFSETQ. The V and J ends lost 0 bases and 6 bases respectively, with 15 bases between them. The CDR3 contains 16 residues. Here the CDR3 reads CASSLEAGGGSGELFF. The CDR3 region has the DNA TGCGCCAGCAGCTTGGAAGCGGGCGGAGGGTCCGGGGAGCTGTTTTTT.

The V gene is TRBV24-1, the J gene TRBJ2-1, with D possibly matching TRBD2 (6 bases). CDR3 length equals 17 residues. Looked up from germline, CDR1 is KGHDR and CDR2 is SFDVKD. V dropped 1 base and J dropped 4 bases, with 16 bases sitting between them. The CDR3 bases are TGTGCCACCAGTGATTTCGGAGATCACGGGGGTTACAATGAGCAGTTCTTC. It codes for CATSDFGDHGGYNEQFF.

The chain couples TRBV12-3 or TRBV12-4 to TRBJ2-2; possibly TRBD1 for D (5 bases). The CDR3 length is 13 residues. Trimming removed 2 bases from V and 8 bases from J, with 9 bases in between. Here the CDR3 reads CASSLTGAGELFF. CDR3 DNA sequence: TGTGCCAGCAGTTTAACAGGAGCAGGGGAGCTGTTTTTT.

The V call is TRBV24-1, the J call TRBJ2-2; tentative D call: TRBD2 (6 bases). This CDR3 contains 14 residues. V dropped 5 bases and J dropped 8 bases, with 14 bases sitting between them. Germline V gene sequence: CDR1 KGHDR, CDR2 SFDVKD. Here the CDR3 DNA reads TGTGCCACCAGTGTCCCCGGGGGACCGGGGGAGCTGTTTTTT. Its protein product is CATSVPGGPGELFF.

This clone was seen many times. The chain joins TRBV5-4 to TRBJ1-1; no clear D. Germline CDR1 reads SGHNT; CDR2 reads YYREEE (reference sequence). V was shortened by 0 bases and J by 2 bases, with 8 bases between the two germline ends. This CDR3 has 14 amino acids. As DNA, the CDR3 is TGTGCCAGCAGCTTGGCACGGAGTAACACTGAAGCTTTCTTT. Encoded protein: CASSLARSNTEAFF.

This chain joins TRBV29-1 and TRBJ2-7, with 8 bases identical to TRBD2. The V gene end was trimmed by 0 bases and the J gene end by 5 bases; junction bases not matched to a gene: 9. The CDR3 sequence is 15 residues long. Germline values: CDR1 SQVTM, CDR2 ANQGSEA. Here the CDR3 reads CSVEEMSGGRDEQYF. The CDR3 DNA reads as TGCAGCGTTGAAGAGATGAGCGGGGGTAGGGACGAGCAGTACTTC.

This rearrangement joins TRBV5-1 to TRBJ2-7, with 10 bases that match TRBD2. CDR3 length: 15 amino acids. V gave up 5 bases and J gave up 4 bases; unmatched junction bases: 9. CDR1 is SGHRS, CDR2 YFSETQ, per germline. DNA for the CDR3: TGCGCCAGCAGGAAACTAGCGGGGACCTCATACGAGCAGTACTTC. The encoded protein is CASRKLAGTSYEQYF. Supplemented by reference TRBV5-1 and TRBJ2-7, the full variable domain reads KAGVTQTPRYLIKTRGQQVTLSCSPISGHRSVSWYQQTPGQGLQFLFEYFSETQRNKGNFPGRFSGRQFSNSRSEMNVSTLELGDSALYLCASRKLAGTSYEQYFGPGTRLTVT.

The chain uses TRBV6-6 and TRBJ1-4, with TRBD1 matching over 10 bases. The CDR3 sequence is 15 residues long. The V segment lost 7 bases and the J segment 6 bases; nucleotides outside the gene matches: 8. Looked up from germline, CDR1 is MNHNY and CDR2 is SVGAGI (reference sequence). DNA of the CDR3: TGTGCCAGCAAAGGACAGGGGGAGGTGGATGAAAAACTGTTTTTT. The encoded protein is CASKGQGEVDEKLFF.

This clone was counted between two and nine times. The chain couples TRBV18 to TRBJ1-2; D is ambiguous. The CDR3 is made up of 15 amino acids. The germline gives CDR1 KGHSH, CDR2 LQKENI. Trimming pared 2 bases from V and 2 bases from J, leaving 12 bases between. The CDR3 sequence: CASSPGRVLNYGYTF. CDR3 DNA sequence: TGTGCCAGCTCACCAGGCCGGGTCTTAAACTATGGCTACACCTTC.

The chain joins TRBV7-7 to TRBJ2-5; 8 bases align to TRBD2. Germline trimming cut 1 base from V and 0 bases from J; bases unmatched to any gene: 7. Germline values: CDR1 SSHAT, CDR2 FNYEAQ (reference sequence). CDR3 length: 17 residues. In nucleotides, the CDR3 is TGTGCCAGCAGCTTAGGAGTCGGGGGGGGGAACCAAGAGACCCAGTACTTC. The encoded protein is CASSLGVGGGNQETQYF.

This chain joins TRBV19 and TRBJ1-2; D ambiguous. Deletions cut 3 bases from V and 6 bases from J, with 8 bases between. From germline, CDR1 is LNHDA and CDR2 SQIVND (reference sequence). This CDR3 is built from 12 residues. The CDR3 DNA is TGTGCCAGTAGTATGAGAGTAAATGGCTACACCTTC. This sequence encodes CASSMRVNGYTF. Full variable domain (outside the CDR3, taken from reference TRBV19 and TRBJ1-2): DGGITQSPKYLFRKEGQNVTLSCEQNLNHDAMYWYRQDPGQGLRLIYYSQIVNDFQKGDIAEGYSVSREKKESFPLTVTSAQKNPTAFYLCASSMRVNGYTFGSGTRLTVV.

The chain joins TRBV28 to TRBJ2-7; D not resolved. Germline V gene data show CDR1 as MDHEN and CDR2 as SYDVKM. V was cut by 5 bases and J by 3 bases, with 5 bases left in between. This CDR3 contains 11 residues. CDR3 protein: CASSPRYEQYF. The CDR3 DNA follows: TGTGCCAGCAGTCCGCGCTACGAGCAGTACTTC.

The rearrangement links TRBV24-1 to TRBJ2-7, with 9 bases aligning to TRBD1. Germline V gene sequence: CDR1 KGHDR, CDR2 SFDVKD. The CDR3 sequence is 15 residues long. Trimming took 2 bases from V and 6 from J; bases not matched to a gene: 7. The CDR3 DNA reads TGTGCCACCAGTGATTCCGGGACAGGGATCGCCGAGCAGTACTTC. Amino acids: CATSDSGTGIAEQYF.

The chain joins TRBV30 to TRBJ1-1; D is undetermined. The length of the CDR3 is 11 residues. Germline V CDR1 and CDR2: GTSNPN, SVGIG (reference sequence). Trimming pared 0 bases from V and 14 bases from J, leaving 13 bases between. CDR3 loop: CAWSVLLGTFF. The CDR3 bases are TGTGCCTGGAGTGTACTCTTGGGCACATTCTTT.

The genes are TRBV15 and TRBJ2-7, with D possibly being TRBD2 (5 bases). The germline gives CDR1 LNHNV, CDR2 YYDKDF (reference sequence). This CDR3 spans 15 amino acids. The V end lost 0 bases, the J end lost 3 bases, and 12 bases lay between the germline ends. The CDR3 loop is CATSRDTIEGYEQYF. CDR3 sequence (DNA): TGTGCCACCAGCAGAGATACCATTGAGGGCTACGAGCAGTACTTC.

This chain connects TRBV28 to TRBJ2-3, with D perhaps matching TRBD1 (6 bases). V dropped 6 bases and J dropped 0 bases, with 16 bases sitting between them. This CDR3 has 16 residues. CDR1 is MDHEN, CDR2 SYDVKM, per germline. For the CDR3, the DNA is TGTGCCAGCAGCCCTACAGGGTGGGATAGCACAGATACGCAGTATTTT. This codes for CASSPTGWDSTDTQYF.

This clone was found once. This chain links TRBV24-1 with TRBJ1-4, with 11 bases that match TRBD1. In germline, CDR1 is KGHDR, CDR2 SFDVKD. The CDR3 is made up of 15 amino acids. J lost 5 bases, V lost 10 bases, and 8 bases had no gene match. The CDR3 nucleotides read TGTGCCACAACAGGACAGGGGGCTTTAAATGAAAAACTGTTTTTT. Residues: CATTGQGALNEKLFF.

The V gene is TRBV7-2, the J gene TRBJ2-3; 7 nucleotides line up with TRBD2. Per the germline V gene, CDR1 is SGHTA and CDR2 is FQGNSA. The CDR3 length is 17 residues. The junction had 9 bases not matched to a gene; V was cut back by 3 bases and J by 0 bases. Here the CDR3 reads CASSFRELAFSTDTQYF. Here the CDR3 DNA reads TGTGCCAGCAGCTTTAGGGAACTAGCGTTTAGCACAGATACGCAGTATTTT.